This TCR beta chain stems from a study of blood T cell repertoires in COVID-19. Study-level information: Specimens from acute and convalescent COVID-19 originated in the United States, Italy and Spain.

In the authors' methods: Reference gene primer amplification yielded estimated nucleated cell counts. Using immunoSEQ multiplex PCR, the repertoire was profiled, and TCRdb retains in-frame clones only, with some absent. V, J and clone size derive from that table, while D and trimming were established from the DNA sequence. The data contain roughly 300,000 clones, 70% to 90% of them singletons. The J segment lost 4 bases and the V segment lost 5 bases, leaving 5 bases of the junction unmatched. The CDR3 loop spans 14 amino acids. Per germline, CDR1 MNHEY and CDR2 SVGAGI. This clone occurred a few times.

Sequenced sample: peripheral blood. The source of this sequence is a human donor in a cohort sampled during active COVID-19. The gene calls are TRBV6-5 and TRBJ1-5; 7 bases are a match to TRBD1. The CDR3: CASSLDRVNQPQHF. The CDR3 DNA reads TGTGCCAGCAGTCTCGACAGGGTAAATCAGCCCCAGCATTTT.